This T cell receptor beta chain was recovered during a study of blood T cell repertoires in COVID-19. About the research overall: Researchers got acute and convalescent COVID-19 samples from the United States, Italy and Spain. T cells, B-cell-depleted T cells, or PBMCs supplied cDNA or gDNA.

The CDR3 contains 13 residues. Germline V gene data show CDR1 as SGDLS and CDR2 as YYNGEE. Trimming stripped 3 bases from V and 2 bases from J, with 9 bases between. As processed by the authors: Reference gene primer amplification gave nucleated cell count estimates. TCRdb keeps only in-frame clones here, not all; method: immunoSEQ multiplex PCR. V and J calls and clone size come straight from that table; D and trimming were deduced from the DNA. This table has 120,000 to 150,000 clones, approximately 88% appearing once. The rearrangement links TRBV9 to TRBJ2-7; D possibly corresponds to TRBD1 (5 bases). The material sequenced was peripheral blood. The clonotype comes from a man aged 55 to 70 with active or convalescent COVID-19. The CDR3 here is CASSGGRAYEQYF. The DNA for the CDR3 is TGTGCCAGCAGCGGGGGCAGGGCCTACGAGCAGTACTTC.